One and the same sample provided the 2 T cell receptor beta chains below, sequenced in a study of shared T cell receptors in the human thymus. Sequencing was performed with immunoSEQ multiplex PCR; in TCRdb, only in-frame clones are kept and a portion is missing. The sample consists of 500,000 to 850,000 clones, more than 75% of them appearing once. This sample also belongs to another study, concerning human thymus T cells.

Sequencing input: thymocytes. These receptors were taken from a boy under two years old with a congenital heart defect.

The rearrangement links TRBV10-3 to TRBJ1-4, with a weak D call TRBD1 (5 bases). Trimming took off 4 bases at V and 5 bases at J, with 11 bases between the two ends. CDR1 is ENHRY and CDR2 is SYGVKD in the germline V gene. CDR3 length: 14 residues. The CDR3 protein is CAISGGDPNEKLFF. As DNA, the CDR3 is TGTGCCATCAGTGGGGGGGATCCGAATGAAAAACTGTTTTTT.

The rearrangement joins TRBV5-4 to TRBJ1-1; D perhaps matches TRBD1 (5 bases). CDR1 SGHNT and CDR2 YYREEE come from the germline V gene (reference sequence). CDR3 length: 17 residues. The germline V and J ends were trimmed by 2 bases and 6 bases, with 23 bases remaining between them. The CDR3: CASSFYWSGGWGAEAFF. The DNA for the CDR3 is TGTGCCAGCAGCTTTTATTGGTCAGGAGGGTGGGGGGCTGAAGCTTTCTTT.